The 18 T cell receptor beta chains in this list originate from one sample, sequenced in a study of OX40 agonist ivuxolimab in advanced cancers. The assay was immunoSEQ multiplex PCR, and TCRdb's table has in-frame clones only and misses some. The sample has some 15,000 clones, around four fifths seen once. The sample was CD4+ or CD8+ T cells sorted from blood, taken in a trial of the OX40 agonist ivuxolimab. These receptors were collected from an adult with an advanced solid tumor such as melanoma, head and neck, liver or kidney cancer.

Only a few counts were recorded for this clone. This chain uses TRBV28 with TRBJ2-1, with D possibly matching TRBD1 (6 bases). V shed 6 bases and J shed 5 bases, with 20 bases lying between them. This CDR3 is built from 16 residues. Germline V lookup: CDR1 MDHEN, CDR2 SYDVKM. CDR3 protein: CASSPPVVWDNNEQFF. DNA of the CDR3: TGTGCCAGCAGCCCCCCGGTCGTCTGGGACAACAATGAGCAGTTCTTC.

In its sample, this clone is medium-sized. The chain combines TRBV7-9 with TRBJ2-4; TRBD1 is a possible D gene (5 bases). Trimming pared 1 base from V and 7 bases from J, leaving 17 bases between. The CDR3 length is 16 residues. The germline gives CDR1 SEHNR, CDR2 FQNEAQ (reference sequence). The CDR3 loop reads CASSLDRSPQRNIQYF. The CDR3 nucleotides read TGTGCCAGCAGCTTAGACAGGTCCCCCCAACGGAACATTCAGTACTTC.

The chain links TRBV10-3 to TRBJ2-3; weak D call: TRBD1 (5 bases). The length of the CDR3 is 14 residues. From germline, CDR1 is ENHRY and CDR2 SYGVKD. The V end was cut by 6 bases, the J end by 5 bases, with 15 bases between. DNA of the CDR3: TGTGCCATCAGCGAGACAGAGGTCCAAGATACGCAGTATTTT. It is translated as CAISETEVQDTQYF.

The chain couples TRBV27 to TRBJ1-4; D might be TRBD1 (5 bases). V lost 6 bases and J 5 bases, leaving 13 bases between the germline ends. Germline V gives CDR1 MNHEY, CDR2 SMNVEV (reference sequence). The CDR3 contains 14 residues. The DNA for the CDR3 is TGTGCCAGCAGCCTTGGGGCAGGGAATGAAAAACTGTTTTTT. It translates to CASSLGAGNEKLFF.

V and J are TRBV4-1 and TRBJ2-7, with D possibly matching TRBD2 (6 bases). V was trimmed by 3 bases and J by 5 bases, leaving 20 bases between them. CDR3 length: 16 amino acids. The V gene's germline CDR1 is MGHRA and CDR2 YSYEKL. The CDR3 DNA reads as TGCGCCAGCAGCCAGATGCCGGGACTCCCCGAGGACGAGCAGTACTTC. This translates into CASSQMPGLPEDEQYF.

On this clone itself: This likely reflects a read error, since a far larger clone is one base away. The CDR3 spells CASSLGYGANEKLFF. In nucleotides, the CDR3 is TGTGCCAGCAGCTTGGGGTATGGAGCTAATGAAAAACTGTTTTTT. The V gene is TRBV5-6, the J gene TRBJ1-4; D gene uncertain. Trimming took 0 bases from V and 3 from J, leaving 9 bases between them. CDR1 is SGHDT and CDR2 is YYEEEE in the germline V gene. The CDR3 consists of 15 residues.

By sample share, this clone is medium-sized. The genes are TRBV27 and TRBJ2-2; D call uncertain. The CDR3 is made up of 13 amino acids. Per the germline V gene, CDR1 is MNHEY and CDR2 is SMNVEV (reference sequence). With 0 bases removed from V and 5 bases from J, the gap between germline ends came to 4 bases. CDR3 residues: CASSLSYTGELFF. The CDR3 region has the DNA TGTGCCAGCAGTTTATCGTATACCGGGGAGCTGTTTTTT.

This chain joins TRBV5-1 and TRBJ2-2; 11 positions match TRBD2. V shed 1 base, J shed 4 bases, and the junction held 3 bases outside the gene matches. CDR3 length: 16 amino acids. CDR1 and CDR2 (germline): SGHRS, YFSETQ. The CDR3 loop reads CASSLTGTSGTGELFF. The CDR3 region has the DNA TGCGCCAGCAGCTTGACCGGGACTAGCGGCACCGGGGAGCTGTTTTTT.

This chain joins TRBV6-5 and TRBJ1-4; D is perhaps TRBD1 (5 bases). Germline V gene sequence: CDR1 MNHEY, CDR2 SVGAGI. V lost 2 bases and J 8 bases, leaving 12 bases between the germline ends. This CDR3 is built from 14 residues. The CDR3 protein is CASSYNPGWEKLFF. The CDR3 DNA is TGTGCCAGCAGTTACAACCCAGGGTGGGAAAAACTGTTTTTT.

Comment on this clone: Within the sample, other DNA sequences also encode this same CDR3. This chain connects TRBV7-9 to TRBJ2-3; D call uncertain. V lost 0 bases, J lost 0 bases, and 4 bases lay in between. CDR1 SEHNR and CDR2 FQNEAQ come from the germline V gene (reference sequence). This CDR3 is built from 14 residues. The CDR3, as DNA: TGTGCCAGCAGCTTAGCCACTAGCACAGATACGCAGTATTTT. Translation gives CASSLATSTDTQYF. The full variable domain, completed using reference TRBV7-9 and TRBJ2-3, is DTGVSQNPRHKITKRGQNVTFRCDPISEHNRLYWYRQTLGQGPEFLTYFQNEAQLEKSRLLSDRFSAERPKGSFSTLEIQRTEQGDSAMYLCASSLATSTDTQYFGPGTRLTVL.

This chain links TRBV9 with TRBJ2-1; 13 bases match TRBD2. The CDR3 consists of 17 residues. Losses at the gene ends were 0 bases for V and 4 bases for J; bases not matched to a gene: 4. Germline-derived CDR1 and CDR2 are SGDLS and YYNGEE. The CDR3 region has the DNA TGTGCCAGCAGCGTAGTCCAGACTAGCGGGAGGTACAATGAGCAGTTCTTC. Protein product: CASSVVQTSGRYNEQFF.

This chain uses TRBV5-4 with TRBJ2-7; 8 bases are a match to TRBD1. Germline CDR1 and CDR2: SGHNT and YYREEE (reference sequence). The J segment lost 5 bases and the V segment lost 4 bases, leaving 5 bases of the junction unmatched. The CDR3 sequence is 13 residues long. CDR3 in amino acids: CASSTGQGDEQYF. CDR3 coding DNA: TGTGCCAGCAGCACAGGACAGGGTGACGAGCAGTACTTC.

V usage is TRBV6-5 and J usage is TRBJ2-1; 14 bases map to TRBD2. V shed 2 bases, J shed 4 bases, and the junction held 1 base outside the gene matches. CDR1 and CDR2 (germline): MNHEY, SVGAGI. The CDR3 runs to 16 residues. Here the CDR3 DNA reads TGTGCCAGCAGTTACCGACTAGCGGGAGGGTACAATGAGCAGTTCTTC. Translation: CASSYRLAGGYNEQFF.

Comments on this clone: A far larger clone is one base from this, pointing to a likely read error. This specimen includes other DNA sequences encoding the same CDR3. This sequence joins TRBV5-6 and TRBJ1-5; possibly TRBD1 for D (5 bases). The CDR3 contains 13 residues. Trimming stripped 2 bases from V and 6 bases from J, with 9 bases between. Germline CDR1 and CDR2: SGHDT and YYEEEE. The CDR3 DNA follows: TGTGCCAGCAGCTTAGGGACGGGTCAGCCCCAGCATTTT. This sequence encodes CASSLGTGQPQHF.

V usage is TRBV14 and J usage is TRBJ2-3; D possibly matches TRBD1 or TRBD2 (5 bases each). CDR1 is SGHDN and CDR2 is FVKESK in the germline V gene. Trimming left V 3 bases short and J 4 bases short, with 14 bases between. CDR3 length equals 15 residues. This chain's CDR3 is CASSQAGGRADTQYF. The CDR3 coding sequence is TGTGCCAGCAGCCAGGCTGGGGGTCGGGCAGATACGCAGTATTTT.

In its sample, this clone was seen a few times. Written as DNA, the CDR3 is TGTGCCAGCAGTTACTCGAGTCGGGGTTCAGATACGCAGTATTTT. Its protein is CASSYSSRGSDTQYF. The chain couples TRBV6-5 to TRBJ2-3; D might be TRBD2 (5 bases). The V end lost 0 bases, the J end lost 4 bases, and 11 bases lay between the germline ends. This CDR3 has 15 amino acids. Germline assignment: CDR1 MNHEY and CDR2 SVGAGI.

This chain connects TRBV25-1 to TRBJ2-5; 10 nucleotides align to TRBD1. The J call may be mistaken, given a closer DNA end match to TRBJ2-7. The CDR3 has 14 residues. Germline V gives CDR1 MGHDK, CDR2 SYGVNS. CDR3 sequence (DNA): TGTGCCAGCAGCTGGTGGGGACAGGGGAACGAGCAGTACTTC. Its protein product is CASSWWGQGNEQYF.

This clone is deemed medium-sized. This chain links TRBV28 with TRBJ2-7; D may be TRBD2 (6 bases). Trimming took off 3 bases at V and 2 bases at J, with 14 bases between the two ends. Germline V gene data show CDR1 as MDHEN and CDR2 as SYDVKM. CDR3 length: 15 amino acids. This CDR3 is CASSFPGTATYEQYF. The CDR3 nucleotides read TGTGCCAGCAGTTTCCCCGGGACTGCTACCTACGAGCAGTACTTC.